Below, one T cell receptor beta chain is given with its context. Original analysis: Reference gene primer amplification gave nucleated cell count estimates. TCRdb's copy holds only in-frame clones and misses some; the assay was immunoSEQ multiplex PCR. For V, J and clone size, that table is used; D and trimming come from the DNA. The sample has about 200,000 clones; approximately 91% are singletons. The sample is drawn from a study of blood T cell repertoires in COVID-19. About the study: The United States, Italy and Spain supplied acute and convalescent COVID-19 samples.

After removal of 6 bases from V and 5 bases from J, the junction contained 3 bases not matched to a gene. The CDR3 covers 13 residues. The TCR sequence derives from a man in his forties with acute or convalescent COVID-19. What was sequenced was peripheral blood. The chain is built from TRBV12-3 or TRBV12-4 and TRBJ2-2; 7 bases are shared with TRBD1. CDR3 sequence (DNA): TGTGCCAGCAGGGGACAGCCGACCGGGGAGCTGTTTTTT. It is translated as CASRGQPTGELFF.